The clone carrying this T cell receptor (beta chain) was seen a single time. The antigen is unknown. A deep-level run was used for the assay. Repertoires were generated with immunoSEQ multiplex PCR, while TCRdb's copy carries only in-frame clones and drops some. Here the sample spans approximately 1,500,000 clones, about 96% being singletons. The sample belongs to a study of shared clonotypes between healthy human individuals. The CDR3 runs 14 residues. Germline-derived CDR1 and CDR2 are SEHNR and FQNEAQ (reference sequence). The V and J ends lost 5 bases and 9 bases, in that order; junction bases with no gene match: 7. Overall study results and limits: Naive subsets generally had larger estimated richness than memory subsets. Although depth was large, rarefaction showed that sequencing of the sorted subsets was incomplete. The diversity represented, both genetic and in exposure history, was limited by few donors.

Sample: naive CD4+ T cells sorted from blood. As for subset: CD45RA+ positively selected. V gene TRBV7-9 combines with J gene TRBJ2-1; TRBD2 agrees at 10 bases. This sequence was found in a man aged 25-45 years in good health. The CDR3 DNA is TGTGCCAGCAGCCCCCTAGCGGGAGTTGGTGAGCAGTTCTTC. Residues: CASSPLAGVGEQFF.